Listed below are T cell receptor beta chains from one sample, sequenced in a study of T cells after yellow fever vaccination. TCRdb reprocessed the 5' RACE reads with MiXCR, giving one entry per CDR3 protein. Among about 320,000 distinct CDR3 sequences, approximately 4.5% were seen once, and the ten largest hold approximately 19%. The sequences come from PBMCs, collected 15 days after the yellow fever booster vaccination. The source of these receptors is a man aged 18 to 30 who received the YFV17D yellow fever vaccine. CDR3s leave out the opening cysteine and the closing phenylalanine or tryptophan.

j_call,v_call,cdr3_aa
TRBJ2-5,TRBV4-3,ASSQDLEQETQY
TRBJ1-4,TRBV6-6,ASSYSFGGRARGEKLF
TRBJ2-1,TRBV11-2,ASSLYRGRHNEQF
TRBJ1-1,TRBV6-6,ASSYSLIVPGRGEAF
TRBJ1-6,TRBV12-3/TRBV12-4,ASSLSDNSPLH
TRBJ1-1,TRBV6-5,ASSYLQGDTEAF
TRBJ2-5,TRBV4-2,ASSPDRGLGETQY
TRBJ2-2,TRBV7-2,ASSLWGMGFANTGELF
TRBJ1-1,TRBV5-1,ASSLEGLMNTEAF
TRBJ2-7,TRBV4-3,ASSQEPGTYEQY
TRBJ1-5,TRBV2,ASSAGGGRGQPQH
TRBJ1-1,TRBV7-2,ASSLIPMPQSEAF
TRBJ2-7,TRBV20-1,SAREAGSYEQY
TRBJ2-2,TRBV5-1,ASREETGELF
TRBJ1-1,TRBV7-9,ASSFQTVNTEAF
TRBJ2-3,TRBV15,ATSPGRTDTQY
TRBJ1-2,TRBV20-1,SARDRAGLNYGYT
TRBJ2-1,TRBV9,ASSAISGVPSYNEQF
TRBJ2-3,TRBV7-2,ASSLVSGVGTDTQY
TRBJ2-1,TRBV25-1,ASSELGAGDYNEQF
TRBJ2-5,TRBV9,ASSVVGLAGGGPYQETQY
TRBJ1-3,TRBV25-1,ASSEEGPMAGNTIY
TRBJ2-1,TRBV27,ASSFGDSRYEQF